A single T cell receptor beta chain is shown here with its context. This clone's antigen is unknown. It has no much larger one-base neighbor in the sample; base qualities were not kept. This specimen belongs to a study of T cell responses to AZD1222 COVID-19 vaccine (dated by TCRdb to the early 2020s). General notes on the study: A total of over 230 trial participants underwent TCR sequencing, of whom about 210 received two doses of AZD1222 and 26 received two doses of the MenACWY control vaccine. Trial participants were enrolled by age into subgroups of 18-55, 56-69 and 70-plus years, and about 150, 27 and 61 TCR-sequenced participants, respectively, were included in these subgroups.

The CDR3 regions of human TCRbeta chains were analyzed by immunosequencing. In the original analysis: TCRs in the repertoires were matched against a reference library of SARS-CoV-2-specific TCRs that had been generated with the MIRA antigen-specificity platform. Breadth was defined as the fraction of unique TCRs that were SARS-CoV-2-associated. Depth was defined as the fraction of total T cells that were SARS-CoV-2-associated. Using the MIRA data, every spike-specific TCR was mapped to the spike region that the TCR reacted to and assigned to either a CD4 or a CD8 class. Log10-transformed breadth and depth values were compared by one-way ANOVA with Sidak's multiple comparisons tests. The table comes from immuneACCESS by way of TCRdb, which keeps in-frame sequences with V and J called. Part of the clones is missing from these tables; in studies checked, under half for an unresolved V gene and the rest for unknown reasons. V and J calls and clone size are those listed in that table; D and trimming were worked out from the DNA. The table for this sample lists 120,000 to 150,000 clones; about 90% of them were counted only once. 7.5% to 8% of the sample goes to the ten largest clones.

CDR1 and CDR2 are read off the germline V gene as KGHDR and SFDVKD. From its cysteine to its phenylalanine, the CDR3 spans 14 amino acids. The kept DNA is CDR3 alone, 42 bases in frame from the first base. Relative to germline, V is 10 bases shorter and J is 0 bases shorter, with 12 bases between their ends. Broader findings and caveats from the paper: Reportedly, close to half of the unique spike-specific TCRs recognized epitopes lying outside the regions that are mutated in the B.1.351 and B.1.1.7 variants. Participants were mostly white British and included more females than males, and it was suggested by the authors that clonal diversity may have been underestimated. In the small 56-69-year group, the increase in depth fell short of significance, most likely because of low power. Spike-specific TCR breadth and depth rose significantly after two AZD1222 doses compared with day 0 and with MenACWY recipients. Because no samples from the day 14 peak response were available, repertoires could be characterized only after the peak T cell response. Vaccine-associated CD4 TCRs spanned the whole spike protein, with dominant responses in regions 160-218 and 743-854. Conclusions about previously exposed vaccinees are limited because only a handful of AZD1222 recipients were SARS-CoV-2 seropositive at baseline.

Per the publication, the time point label means: about 28 days (+/-7) after the second vaccine dose. The treatment or condition label corresponds to: meningococcal conjugate vaccine given as trial control. Samples from vaccinated people were obtained from the UK trials COV001 and COV002, which included a single-blind randomized controlled phase 2/3 trial of AZD1222 (ChAdOx1 nCoV-19) in healthy adults. For TCRbeta chain sequencing, PBMC samples from trial participants were taken at day 0 and at day 28 after the second dose. The sequencing here drew on peripheral blood, taken 28 days after the second dose of the MenACWY control vaccine. The clonotype originates from an adult who received the MenACWY meningococcal vaccine as a control. Rearrangement joined TRBV24-1 to TRBJ2-1; TRBD1 could be the D gene, as 5 bases match. This receptor has the CDR3 CATSHRSSYNEQFF. The DNA sequence is TGTGCCACTTCTCACAGGAGCTCCTACAATGAGCAGTTCTTC.